Each of the 9 T cell receptor beta chains below was sequenced from the same sample in a study of cytotoxic CD8 clonotypes in ibrutinib-treated CLL (dated by TCRdb to about 2021). Receptor amplification or capture employed the immunoSEQ multiplex PCR assay. Entries here come from immuneACCESS through TCRdb and include only in-frame sequences with V and J called. Some clones fail to appear in such tables; in the studies checked, an unresolved V gene covers under half of the shortfall, and the cause of the remainder is unknown. The sample table lists about 160,000 clones, 81% of them with a count of one. The ten top clones hold approximately 2% of the sample. In light of the paper, this sample's time point label describes: about a year on ibrutinib. The sequences come from PBMCs, collected after 12 months of ibrutinib treatment. Source of these receptors: a human donor with chronic lymphocytic leukemia.

This chain connects TRBV9 to TRBJ2-2, with 7 bases lining up with TRBD1. The CDR3 consists of 14 residues. The germline gives CDR1 SGDLS, CDR2 YYNGEE. V dropped 1 base and J dropped 7; count of bases not matched to a gene: 4. The DNA for the CDR3 is TGTGCCAGCAGCGTACAGGGGGTGATCGGGGAGCTGTTTTTT. Translation gives CASSVQGVIGELFF.

This chain joins TRBV13 and TRBJ2-7; D may be TRBD1 (5 bases). The CDR3 has 14 amino acids. CDR1 is PRHDT and CDR2 is FYEKMQ in the germline V gene (reference sequence). Trimming removed 5 bases from V and 2 bases from J, with 13 bases in between. The CDR3: CASSTPDSTYEQYF. In DNA, the CDR3 is TGTGCCAGCAGCACCCCCGACAGTACCTACGAGCAGTACTTC.

V and J are TRBV29-1 and TRBJ1-1; D is undetermined. The ends were cut back, 6 bases at V and 4 bases at J, with 15 bases in the middle. The CDR3 covers 13 residues. Germline lookup yields CDR1 SQVTM and CDR2 ANQGSEA. CDR3 amino acids: CSVGHSRSTEAFF. The CDR3 DNA sequence: TGCAGCGTGGGTCACAGCAGGAGCACTGAAGCTTTCTTT.

The chain carries TRBV2 and TRBJ1-1, with D possibly TRBD1 on 6 matching bases. The CDR3 length is 14 residues. Per germline, CDR1 SNHLY and CDR2 FYNNEI. The V end was cut by 7 bases, the J end by 5 bases, with 17 bases between. CDR3 region: CASTPTGRRTEAFF. The CDR3 DNA follows: TGTGCCAGCACCCCAACAGGGCGGAGGACTGAAGCTTTCTTT.

The V gene is TRBV6-5, the J gene TRBJ2-2; D is perhaps TRBD1 or TRBD2 (6 bases each). CDR1 and CDR2 from the germline V gene are MNHEY and SVGAGI. Trimming removed 6 bases at V and 5 bases at J, with 16 bases between. This CDR3 has 15 amino acids. The CDR3 reads CASSPGGGRTGELFF. In DNA form, the CDR3 reads TGTGCCAGCAGCCCAGGAGGGGGTCGGACCGGGGAGCTGTTTTTT.

The gene calls are TRBV2 and TRBJ2-7; D may be TRBD1 or TRBD2 (6 bases each). The V gene's germline CDR1 is SNHLY and CDR2 FYNNEI. V shed 7 bases and J shed 4 bases, with 14 bases lying between them. The CDR3 totals 13 residues. CDR3 loop: CASKGDWLYEQYF. CDR3 DNA: TGTGCCAGCAAGGGGGACTGGCTTTACGAGCAGTACTTC.

In its sample, this clone was seen once. The chain carries TRBV7-3 and TRBJ1-1; no reliable D call. The ends were cut back, 3 bases at V and 8 bases at J, with 10 bases in the middle. Germline V CDR1 and CDR2: SGHTA, FQGTGA. CDR3 size: 12 residues. The CDR3 spells CASSFGRPEAFF. In DNA form, the CDR3 reads TGTGCCAGCAGCTTTGGCAGGCCCGAAGCTTTCTTT.

This clone was seen more than once but under ten times. This sequence joins TRBV28 and TRBJ1-1; D is perhaps TRBD1 (5 bases). Germline CDR1 reads MDHEN; CDR2 reads SYDVKM. V lost 6 bases and J 1 base, leaving 15 bases between the germline ends. This CDR3 contains 15 residues. CDR3 sequence reads: CASSVGGRANTEAFF. CDR3 DNA sequence: TGTGCCAGCAGCGTCGGGGGACGGGCGAACACTGAAGCTTTCTTT.

V gene TRBV11-2 combines with J gene TRBJ1-5, with 7 bases matching TRBD1. CDR3 length: 16 amino acids. V trimming: 5 bases; J trimming: 5 bases; junction bases outside the gene matches: 12. CDR1 SGHAT and CDR2 FQNNGV come from the germline V gene. CDR3 loop: CASSRGNRGDHQPQHF. The CDR3 DNA reads as TGTGCCAGCAGCCGGGGAAACAGGGGTGATCATCAGCCCCAGCATTTT.